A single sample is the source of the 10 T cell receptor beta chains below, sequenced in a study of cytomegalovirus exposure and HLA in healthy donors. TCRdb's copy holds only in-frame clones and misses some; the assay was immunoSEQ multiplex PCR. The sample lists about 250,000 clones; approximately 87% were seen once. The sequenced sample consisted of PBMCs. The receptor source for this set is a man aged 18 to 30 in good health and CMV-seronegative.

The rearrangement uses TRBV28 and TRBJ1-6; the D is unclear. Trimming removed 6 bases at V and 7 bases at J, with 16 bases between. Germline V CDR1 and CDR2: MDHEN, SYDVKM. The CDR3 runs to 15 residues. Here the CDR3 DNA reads TGTGCCAGCAGCGGCGGAGGGAGGGTGAATTCACCCCTCCACTTT. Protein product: CASSGGGRVNSPLHF.

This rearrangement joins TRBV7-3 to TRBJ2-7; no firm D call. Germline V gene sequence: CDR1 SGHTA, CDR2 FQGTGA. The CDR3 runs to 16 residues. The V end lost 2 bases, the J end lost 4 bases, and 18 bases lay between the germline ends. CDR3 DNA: TGTGCCAGCAGCTTATCGGTACACTACCAGATTTACGAGCAGTACTTC. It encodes CASSLSVHYQIYEQYF.

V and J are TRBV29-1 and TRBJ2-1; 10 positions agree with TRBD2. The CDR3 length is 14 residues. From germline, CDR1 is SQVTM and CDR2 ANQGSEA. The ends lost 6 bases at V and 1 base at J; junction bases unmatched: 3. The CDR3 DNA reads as TGCAGCGTCGAGACTAGCGGGTCCTACAATGAGCAGTTCTTC. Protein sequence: CSVETSGSYNEQFF.

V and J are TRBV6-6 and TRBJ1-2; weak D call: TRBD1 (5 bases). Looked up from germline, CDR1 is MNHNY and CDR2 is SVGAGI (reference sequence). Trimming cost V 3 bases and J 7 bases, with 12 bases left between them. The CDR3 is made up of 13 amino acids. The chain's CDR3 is CASSYGRDGGYTF. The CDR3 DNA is TGTGCCAGCAGTTATGGGCGGGACGGTGGCTACACCTTC.

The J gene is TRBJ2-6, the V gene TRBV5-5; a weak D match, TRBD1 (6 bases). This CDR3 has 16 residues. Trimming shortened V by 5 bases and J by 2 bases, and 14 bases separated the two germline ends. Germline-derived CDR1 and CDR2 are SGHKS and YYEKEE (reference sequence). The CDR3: CASRVAGAPGANVLTF. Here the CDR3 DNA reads TGTGCCAGCAGGGTAGCAGGGGCGCCTGGGGCCAACGTCCTGACTTTC.

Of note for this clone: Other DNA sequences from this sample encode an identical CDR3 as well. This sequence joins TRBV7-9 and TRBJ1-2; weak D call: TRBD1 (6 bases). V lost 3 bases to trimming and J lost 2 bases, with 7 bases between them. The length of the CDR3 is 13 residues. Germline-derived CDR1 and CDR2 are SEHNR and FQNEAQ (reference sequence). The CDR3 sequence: CASSLGTNYGYTF. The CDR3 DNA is TGTGCCAGCAGCTTGGGGACAAACTATGGCTACACCTTC.

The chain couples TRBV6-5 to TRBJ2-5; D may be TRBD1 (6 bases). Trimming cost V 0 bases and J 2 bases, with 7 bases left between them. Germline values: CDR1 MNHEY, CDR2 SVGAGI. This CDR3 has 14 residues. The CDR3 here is CASSYSTGQETQYF. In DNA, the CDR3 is TGTGCCAGCAGTTACTCGACAGGTCAAGAGACCCAGTACTTC.

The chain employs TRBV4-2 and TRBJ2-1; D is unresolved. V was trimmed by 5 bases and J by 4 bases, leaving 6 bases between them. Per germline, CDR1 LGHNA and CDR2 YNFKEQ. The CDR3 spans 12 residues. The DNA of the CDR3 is TGTGCCAGCAGCGGGCCTTACAATGAGCAGTTCTTC. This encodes CASSGPYNEQFF.

The DNA for the CDR3 is TGTGCCAGCAGCGTGACAGGGGGTATTCACTATGGCTACACCTTC. Translating it yields CASSVTGGIHYGYTF. V and J are TRBV11-2 and TRBJ1-2; TRBD1 aligns across 9 bases. The germline V gene has CDR1 SGHAT and CDR2 FQNNGV. After removal of 5 bases from V and 3 bases from J, the junction contained 7 bases not matched to a gene. The CDR3 is 15 amino acids.

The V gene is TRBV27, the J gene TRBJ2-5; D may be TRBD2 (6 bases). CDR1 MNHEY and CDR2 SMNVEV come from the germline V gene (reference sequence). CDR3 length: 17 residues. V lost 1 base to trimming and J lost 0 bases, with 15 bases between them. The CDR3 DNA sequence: TGTGCCAGCAGTTTATTTGCAGTGGCGGGGTACCAAGAGACCCAGTACTTC. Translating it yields CASSLFAVAGYQETQYF.